This note documents a single TCR beta chain sequence. With 6 bases clipped from V and 10 bases from J, the junction kept 14 bases outside the gene matches. The CDR3 has 15 amino acids. The sample originates from a study of identical twins. TCRdb re-called the 5' RACE reads through MiXCR, storing one row per CDR3 protein. Among a few hundred thousand distinct CDR3 sequences listed, more than 9% were seen once. The same sample was also studied in work on yellow fever vaccine responses in identical twins.

The receptor's source is a woman aged 18-35 years in good health. Material for sequencing was PBMCs. The rearrangement joins TRBV12-3 or TRBV12-4 to TRBJ2-1, with 8 positions matching TRBD2. In DNA form, the CDR3 reads TGTGCCAGCAGCCCAAGGGGCGGGAGGTCCCCCGAGCAGTTCTTC. This encodes CASSPRGGRSPEQFF.